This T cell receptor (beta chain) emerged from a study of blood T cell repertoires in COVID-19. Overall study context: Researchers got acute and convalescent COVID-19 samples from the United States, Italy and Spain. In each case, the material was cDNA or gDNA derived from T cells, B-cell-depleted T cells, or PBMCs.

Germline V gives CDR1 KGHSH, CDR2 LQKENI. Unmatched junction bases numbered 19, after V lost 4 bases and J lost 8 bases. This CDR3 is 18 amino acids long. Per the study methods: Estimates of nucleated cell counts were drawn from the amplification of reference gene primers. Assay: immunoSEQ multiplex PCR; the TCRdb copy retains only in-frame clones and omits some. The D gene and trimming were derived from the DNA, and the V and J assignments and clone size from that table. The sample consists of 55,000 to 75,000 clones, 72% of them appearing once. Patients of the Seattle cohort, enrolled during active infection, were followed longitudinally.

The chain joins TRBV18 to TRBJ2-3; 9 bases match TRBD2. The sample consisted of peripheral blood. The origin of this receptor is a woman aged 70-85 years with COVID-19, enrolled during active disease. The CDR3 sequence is CASSRTNSGGGSGATQYF. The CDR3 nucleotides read TGTGCCAGCTCACGAACTAATAGCGGGGGCGGTTCCGGCGCTACGCAGTATTTT.